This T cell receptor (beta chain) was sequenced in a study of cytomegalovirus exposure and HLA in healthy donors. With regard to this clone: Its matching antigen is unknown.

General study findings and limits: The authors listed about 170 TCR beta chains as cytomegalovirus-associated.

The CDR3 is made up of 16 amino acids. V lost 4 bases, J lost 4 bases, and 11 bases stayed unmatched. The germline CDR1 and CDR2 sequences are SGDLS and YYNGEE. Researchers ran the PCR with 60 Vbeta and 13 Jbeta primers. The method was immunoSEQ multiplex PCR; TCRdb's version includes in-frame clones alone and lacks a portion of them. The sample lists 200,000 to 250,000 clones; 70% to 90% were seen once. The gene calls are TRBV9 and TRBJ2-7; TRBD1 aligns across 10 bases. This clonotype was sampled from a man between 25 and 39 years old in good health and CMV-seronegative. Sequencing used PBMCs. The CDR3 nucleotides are TGTGCCAGCAGCCCCTTAAGGGACAGGGGCCCTTACGAGCAGTACTTC. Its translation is CASSPLRDRGPYEQYF.